Listed here are 2 T cell receptor beta chains from one sample, sequenced in a study of T cell responses to AZD1222 COVID-19 vaccine. Produced via immunoSEQ multiplex PCR; TCRdb's table is partial and in-frame only. Counted here are around 60,000 clones, about 87% occurring once; the ten biggest clones make up around 5.2%. Sequences were derived from peripheral blood, sampled on day 0 of AZD1222 vaccination. The receptor set was obtained from an adult in good health.

CDR3 coding DNA: TGTGCCAGCAGCTTAGGCAGTCTCCCGTATGGCTACACCTTC. Residues: CASSLGSLPYGYTF. The chain joins TRBV13 to TRBJ1-2; D gene unclear. V dropped 0 bases and J dropped 5 bases, with 10 bases sitting between them. The CDR3 has 14 residues. Germline loops: CDR1 PRHDT, CDR2 FYEKMQ (reference sequence).

The V call is TRBV11-1, the J call TRBJ1-1; 9 bases are shared with TRBD1. The CDR3 spans 15 residues. The J segment lost 7 bases and the V segment lost 5 bases, leaving 11 bases of the junction unmatched. CDR1 and CDR2 from the germline V gene are SGHAT and FQDESV (reference sequence). DNA for the CDR3: TGTGCCAGCAGCACTCGTCCCGGGACAGGGTTTGAAGCTTTCTTT. It yields the protein CASSTRPGTGFEAFF.